The source of this T cell receptor beta chain is a study of blood T cells in healthy people across ages. The germline V gene has CDR1 SQVTM and CDR2 ANQGSEA. The CDR3 totals 12 residues. The V end lost 1 base, the J end lost 6 bases, and 10 bases lay between the germline ends. The study, taken as a whole, reports: Shifts in expanded clonotypes may have been confounded by donor CMV status, which was unknown.

Of note for this clonotype: Its target is unknown.

A second PCR, run for roughly 7 to 12 cycles, used a sample-barcoded 5' primer plus a J-beta primer mix. Unique molecular identifiers of 12 random nucleotides labeled each cDNA. TCRdb reanalysed the 5' RACE reads using MiXCR and keeps one entry per CDR3 protein. The sample consists of 600,000 to 850,000 distinct CDR3 sequences, 20% to 30% of them appearing once. Separately, the same data were catalogued under a study of T cells of mothers and their children.

Material for sequencing was blood. This chain uses TRBV29-1 with TRBJ2-7; no reliable D call. The TCR originated in a boy between 10 and 17 years old in good health. Written as DNA, the CDR3 is TGCAGCGTTGAAGGCTTGGGCGCCGAGCAGTACTTC. Translated: CSVEGLGAEQYF.